The rows below give T cell receptor beta chains drawn from one sample of a study of siplizumab effects on memory and regulatory T cells. Measured with immunoSEQ multiplex PCR; TCRdb has only the in-frame clones, and not every one. Counted here are about 26,000 clones, 80% to 90% occurring once; the ten biggest clones make up approximately 26%. What was sequenced was memory CD4+ T cells sorted from blood. The receptors were sampled from a human donor in good health. Each CDR3 is given with its conserved first and last residue. Fields, in order: D gene, V gene, J gene, clone size, CDR3 DNA, CDR3 protein. A D gene is named only where the DNA matches it firmly. Expanded clones are given a class, and other clones once, few, many or no size at all.

>-|TRBV28|TRBJ2-5|-
TGTGCCAGCAGTCGGGCCCCAGCCCTTCAGGAGACCCAGTACTTC
CASSRAPALQETQYF
>-|TRBV2|TRBJ2-2|-
TGTGCCAGCAGTGTCATCGGGGAGCTGTTTTTT
CASSVIGELFF
>-|TRBV30|TRBJ1-3|-
TGTGCCTGGAGCCCAGTGGGAAAGGCCTCGGGCACCATATATTTT
CAWSPVGKASGTIYF
>-|TRBV19|TRBJ2-1|few
TGTGCCAGTAGTATAGATCATTGGTCGAGCTCCTACAATGAGCAGTTCTTC
CASSIDHWSSSYNEQFF
>-|TRBV7-8|TRBJ2-1|-
TGTGCCAGCAGCTTATTTCGGGGGATATCCTACAATGAGCAGTTCTTC
CASSLFRGISYNEQFF
>-|TRBV13|TRBJ2-7|-
TGTGCCAGCAGACCAAGGACTGGCCAACTGTACTTC
CASRPRTGQLYF
>-|TRBV10-3|TRBJ1-1|-
TGTGCCATCACCTCAGGGTCCGGGAACACTGAAGCTTTCTTT
CAITSGSGNTEAFF
>TRBD2|TRBV7-2|TRBJ2-5|once
TGTGCCAGCAGCTTAACAGAGCGGGGCCTCCAGTACTTC
CASSLTERGLQYF
>-|TRBV5-4|TRBJ1-2|-
TGTGCCAGCAGCGCGAGGAGAGACAATGGCTACACCTTC
CASSARRDNGYTF
>-|TRBV2|TRBJ2-4|-
TGTGCCAGCAGTGACATAGGGCAGGGAGGTGACATTCAGTACTTC
CASSDIGQGGDIQYF
>-|TRBV18|TRBJ1-2|-
TGTGCCAGCTCGCGAGACGGCCTCTATGGCTACACCTTC
CASSRDGLYGYTF
>TRBD2|TRBV7-8|TRBJ2-1|once
TGTGCCAGCAGCTTAGCGGGTAGCGGGAGACCCTACAATGAGCAGTTCTTC
CASSLAGSGRPYNEQFF
>-|TRBV28|TRBJ1-5|once
TGTGCCAGCAGCCTACTGGGTAATCAGCCCCAGCATTTT
CASSLLGNQPQHF
>-|TRBV20-1|TRBJ2-7|-
TGCAGTGCTAGAGATGATAGCGAGCAGTACTTC
CSARDDSEQYF
>-|TRBV7-8|TRBJ2-2|few
TGTGCCAGCAGCCTGACGGGGCTCACCGGGGAGCTGTTTTTT
CASSLTGLTGELFF
>-|TRBV29-1|TRBJ1-1|-
TGCAGCGTTGTCTGGGGGCGAGGCACTGAAGCTTTCTTT
CSVVWGRGTEAFF
>-|TRBV28|TRBJ1-4|-
TGTGCCAGCAGTTTAAGGGGCCCTCCCGCAAAACTGTTTTTT
CASSLRGPPAKLFF
>-|TRBV27|TRBJ2-4|-
TGTGCCAGCAGGGAAACTGGGACGTTAGCCAAAAACATTCAGTACTTC
CASRETGTLAKNIQYF
>-|TRBV4-2|TRBJ2-4|-
TGTGCCAGCAGCCAAGAAGGGACGACCGTCCAAAACATTCAGTACTTC
CASSQEGTTVQNIQYF
>-|TRBV6-1|TRBJ2-3|few
TGTGCCATCCGGGACTTCACAGATACGCAGTATTTT
CAIRDFTDTQYF
>TRBD1|TRBV27|TRBJ2-7|-
TGTGCCAGCAAGGCCGGGCAGGGGGCATCCTACGAGCAGTACTTC
CASKAGQGASYEQYF
>TRBD1|TRBV7-8|TRBJ1-6|-
TGTGCCAGCAGCCCAGGACAGGGGTATAATTCACCCCTCCACTTT
CASSPGQGYNSPLHF
>-|TRBV6-1|TRBJ1-2|-
TGTGCCAGCAGTACCGGGTTGTCCGGCTACACCTTC
CASSTGLSGYTF
>-|TRBV7-3|TRBJ2-7|-
TGTGCCAGCAGCCTAAAGTCCGGCGGGTACGAGCAGTACTTC
CASSLKSGGYEQYF
>-|TRBV30|TRBJ2-1|few
TGTGCCTGGCTTAGGGGCGAGAGGGGACCCGTAGAGCAGTTCTTC
CAWLRGERGPVEQFF
>-|TRBV6-1|TRBJ1-2|-
TGTGCCAGCAGTGAAGGGGGCTACACCTTC
CASSEGGYTF
>-|TRBV5-5|TRBJ1-5|few
TGTGCCAGCAGCCCCAGGGTTGCGGGCAATCAGCCCCAGCATTTT
CASSPRVAGNQPQHF
>-|TRBV7-8|TRBJ1-5|-
TGTGCCAGCAGCTTAGTGGCCGATGGCCAGCCCCAGCATTTT
CASSLVADGQPQHF
>TRBD2|TRBV10-3|TRBJ2-3|-
TGTGCCATCAGCAGTAGCGGGGCTAGCACAGATACGCAGTATTTT
CAISSSGASTDTQYF
>-|TRBV27|TRBJ2-7|-
TGTGCCAGCAGTTTCGGGGGTGAGCAGTACTTC
CASSFGGEQYF
>-|TRBV30|TRBJ1-1|once
TGTGCCTGGAGTGTCCGCGCGGTACCTGAAGCTTTCTTT
CAWSVRAVPEAFF
>-|TRBV29-1|TRBJ1-2|-
TGCAGCGTTGGACAGAACTATGGCTACACCTTC
CSVGQNYGYTF
>-|TRBV29-1|TRBJ2-7|-
TGCAGCGTTGAAGGGTGGGACTCCTACGAGCAGTACTTC
CSVEGWDSYEQYF
>-|TRBV6-1|TRBJ2-3|-
TGTGCCAGCACAGTGCGGGGCACAGATACGCAGTATTTT
CASTVRGTDTQYF
>-|TRBV10-1|TRBJ1-5|-
TGCGCCAGCAGCTCGGTCGGGCCCCAGCATTTT
CASSSVGPQHF
>-|TRBV7-9|TRBJ2-3|-
TGTGCCAGCAGCTTAGGGGGCGGAGGGCGCACAGATACGCAGTATTTT
CASSLGGGGRTDTQYF
>TRBD1|TRBV29-1|TRBJ1-5|-
TGCAGCGTCGCAAACAGGGGTGCCGATCAGCCCCAGCATTTT
CSVANRGADQPQHF
>-|TRBV5-1|TRBJ1-5|-
TGCGCCAGCAGTCACGACGGAGTAAATCAGCCCCAGCATTTT
CASSHDGVNQPQHF
>TRBD2|TRBV5-8|TRBJ2-7|-
TGTGCCAGCAGCTGGTCTAGCGGGTCTCCCTACGAGCAGTACTTC
CASSWSSGSPYEQYF
>TRBD1|TRBV6-1|TRBJ1-6|-
TGTGCCAGCACCGGACAGGGCGATTCACCCCTCCACTTT
CASTGQGDSPLHF
>-|TRBV29-1|TRBJ1-2|-
TGCAGCGTGTGGGACGGCTATGGCTACACCTTC
CSVWDGYGYTF
>-|TRBV6-1|TRBJ2-5|-
TGTGCCAGCAGTCCGCTTTCACGTAGTACGGAGACCCAGTACTTC
CASSPLSRSTETQYF
>TRBD2|TRBV4-1|TRBJ2-7|-
TGCGCCAGCAGCCAACTCTCGGGAGGGATGCGGTACGAGCAGTACTTC
CASSQLSGGMRYEQYF
>TRBD1|TRBV25-1|TRBJ2-7|once
TGTGCCAGCAGTGATCCGGGACAGGCCGCCTACGAGCAGTACTTC
CASSDPGQAAYEQYF
>-|TRBV14|TRBJ1-5|-
TGTGCCAGCAGTGAAGAAAAAGGGGGCAATCAGCCCCAGCATTTT
CASSEEKGGNQPQHF
>-|TRBV7-9|TRBJ2-1|-
TGTGCCAGCAGCTTATCTGGGGGGAAGGGCAATGAGCAGTTCTTC
CASSLSGGKGNEQFF
>TRBD1|TRBV5-5|TRBJ1-3|once
TGTGCCAGCAGCACCGGGACAGGCGGAAACACCATATATTTT
CASSTGTGGNTIYF
>-|TRBV2|TRBJ1-3|-
TGTGCCAGCAGTGAAGAGGGACACTCTGGAAACACCATATATTTT
CASSEEGHSGNTIYF
>-|TRBV28|TRBJ1-6|-
TGTGCCAGCAGTCCCCGGGACACCCGTACTTCACCCCTCCACTTT
CASSPRDTRTSPLHF
>-|TRBV28|TRBJ1-1|-
TGTGCCAGCAGTCTCTACACTGAAGCTTTCTTT
CASSLYTEAFF
>TRBD2|TRBV5-1|TRBJ2-5|-
TGCGCCAGCAGCGCCGGACTAGCGGATCAAGAGACCCAGTACTTC
CASSAGLADQETQYF
>-|TRBV5-4|TRBJ2-1|-
TGTGCCAGCAGCCAGGACCGGGTGGGCTCCTACAATGAGCAGTTCTTC
CASSQDRVGSYNEQFF